These T cell receptor beta chains were read from a single sample in a study of T cell responses to AZD1222 COVID-19 vaccine. Sequencing was performed with immunoSEQ multiplex PCR; in TCRdb, only in-frame clones are kept and a portion is missing. Among 100,000 or so clones listed, around 89% were seen once. The input for sequencing was peripheral blood, taken on day 0 of AZD1222 vaccination. These receptors all come from an adult in good health. Each CDR3 is given with its conserved first and last residue. D genes are given only for firm matches. Clone size appears in some rows only: once, few, many, or a class for an expanded clone.

d_gene	v_gene	abundance	j_gene	CDR3aa	CDR3nt
-	TRBV6-1	-	TRBJ2-6	CASSEAAGAGANVLTF	TGTGCCAGCAGTGAAGCGGCAGGGGCTGGGGCCAACGTCCTGACTTTC
-	TRBV7-2	-	TRBJ1-3	CASSSKQGGGGNTIYF	TGTGCCAGCAGCTCGAAACAGGGTGGCGGTGGAAACACCATATATTTT
-	TRBV27	-	TRBJ1-1	CASRRNSNTEAFF	TGTGCCAGCAGACGGAACTCCAACACTGAAGCTTTCTTT
-	TRBV2	-	TRBJ1-3	CASSLTGSSGNTIYF	TGTGCCAGCAGTCTTACAGGGAGCTCTGGAAACACCATATATTTT
-	TRBV7-2	-	TRBJ2-2	CASSPRNDGELFF	TGTGCCAGCAGCCCCCGTAACGACGGGGAGCTGTTTTTT
TRBD1	TRBV28	once	TRBJ1-5	CASRTGRQPQHF	TGTGCCAGCAGGACAGGGAGACAGCCCCAGCATTTT
TRBD2	TRBV6-5	-	TRBJ2-1	CASSSGNSGSEQFF	TGTGCCAGCAGTTCGGGGAATAGCGGGAGTGAGCAGTTCTTC
TRBD1	TRBV7-8	-	TRBJ1-5	CASSSTGPPQPQHF	TGTGCCAGCAGCTCGACAGGGCCCCCTCAGCCCCAGCATTTT
-	TRBV28	-	TRBJ2-7	CASSFSQTEQYF	TGTGCCAGCAGTTTCAGTCAGACGGAGCAGTACTTC
-	TRBV29-1	-	TRBJ2-3	CSDSVGVTDTQYF	TGCAGCGATAGTGTGGGAGTCACAGATACGCAGTATTTT
-	TRBV7-9	-	TRBJ1-1	CASSLQGTATEAFF	TGTGCCAGCAGCTTACAGGGTACCGCCACTGAAGCTTTCTTT
-	TRBV30	-	TRBJ1-5	CAWSLGSDQPQHF	TGTGCCTGGAGTTTGGGGTCCGATCAGCCCCAGCATTTT
-	TRBV2	-	TRBJ1-5	CASSPRDSYQPQHF	TGTGCCAGCAGCCCAAGAGACAGTTATCAGCCCCAGCATTTT
-	TRBV10-3	-	TRBJ1-2	CAISDSYGYTF	TGTGCCATCAGTGACAGTTATGGCTACACCTTC
-	TRBV7-9	-	TRBJ1-1	CASSLLGGMNTEAFF	TGTGCCAGCAGCTTATTAGGGGGGATGAACACTGAAGCTTTCTTT
-	TRBV4-2	-	TRBJ1-4	CASSLLQGSSEKLFF	TGTGCCAGCAGCCTCCTCCAGGGAAGTTCGGAAAAACTGTTTTTT
-	TRBV28	-	TRBJ1-5	CASSLASNQPQHF	TGTGCCAGCAGTTTGGCAAGCAATCAGCCCCAGCATTTT
-	TRBV4-2	-	TRBJ2-3	CASSQDAGTTDTQYF	TGTGCCAGCAGCCAAGATGCGGGGACCACAGATACGCAGTATTTT
-	TRBV5-1	-	TRBJ2-3	CASSLGGASTDTQYF	TGCGCCAGCAGCTTAGGCGGGGCAAGCACAGATACGCAGTATTTT
TRBD1	TRBV15	-	TRBJ2-7	CATSRGQGTYEQYF	TGTGCCACCAGCAGGGGACAGGGGACCTACGAGCAGTACTTC
TRBD2	TRBV3-1/TRBV3-2	-	TRBJ2-1	CASSLTSGSYNEQFF	TGTGCCAGCAGCCTGACTAGCGGTAGCTACAATGAGCAGTTCTTC
TRBD1	TRBV6-1	-	TRBJ1-1	CASSEAWTGGMAEAFF	TGTGCCAGCAGTGAAGCATGGACAGGGGGGATGGCTGAAGCTTTCTTT
-	TRBV5-1	-	TRBJ1-2	CASTPGQGLGYTF	TGCGCCAGCACCCCCGGCCAGGGTCTGGGCTACACCTTC
-	TRBV7-9	-	TRBJ2-2	CASSEGLSTGELFF	TGTGCCAGCAGCGAGGGGCTGAGTACCGGGGAGCTGTTTTTT
-	TRBV3-1/TRBV3-2	-	TRBJ2-4	CASSQALAKNIQYF	TGTGCCAGCAGCCAGGCCCTAGCCAAAAACATTCAGTACTTC
-	TRBV27	-	TRBJ2-7	CASSFAYEQYF	TGTGCCAGCAGTTTCGCCTACGAGCAGTACTTC
TRBD2	TRBV28	-	TRBJ2-7	CASSLAGGGEQYF	TGTGCCAGCAGTCTAGCGGGAGGGGGCGAGCAGTACTTC
-	TRBV28	-	TRBJ2-5	CASTGYLGETQYF	TGTGCCAGCACTGGATACTTAGGAGAGACCCAGTACTTC
-	TRBV19	-	TRBJ1-5	CATSKGREQPQHF	TGTGCCACCTCAAAGGGCAGGGAACAGCCCCAGCATTTT
TRBD2	TRBV6-2/TRBV6-3	-	TRBJ2-1	CASSYLSLAGGRVEQFF	TGTGCCAGCAGTTACCTATCTCTAGCGGGAGGTCGGGTTGAGCAGTTCTTC
TRBD2	TRBV3-1/TRBV3-2	few	TRBJ2-7	CASSQDRRTAFRRESYEQYF	TGTGCCAGCAGCCAAGATCGGAGAACGGCCTTTAGGCGGGAGTCCTACGAGCAGTACTTC
-	TRBV2	-	TRBJ1-2	CASSDENISYGYTF	TGTGCCAGCAGTGACGAGAACATATCTTATGGCTACACCTTC
TRBD2	TRBV2	-	TRBJ2-5	CASRMTSGRETQYF	TGTGCCAGCAGAATGACTAGCGGGAGGGAGACCCAGTACTTC
-	TRBV7-8	-	TRBJ1-5	CASSSRGGINQPQHF	TGTGCCAGCAGCAGCAGAGGGGGGATAAATCAGCCCCAGCATTTT
TRBD2	TRBV10-3	once	TRBJ2-1	CAIGREGGEDEQFF	TGTGCCATCGGGCGGGAGGGAGGCGAGGATGAGCAGTTCTTC
TRBD2	TRBV6-5	-	TRBJ2-1	CASSYQPSGPYNEQFF	TGTGCCAGCAGTTACCAGCCTAGCGGGCCTTACAATGAGCAGTTCTTC
TRBD2	TRBV7-2	-	TRBJ2-2	CASIKLVTSGHTGELFF	TGTGCCAGCATCAAGCTTGTTACTAGCGGCCACACCGGGGAGCTGTTTTTT
TRBD1	TRBV19	-	TRBJ1-3	CASRGQANSGNTIYF	TGTGCCAGTAGAGGACAGGCCAATTCTGGAAACACCATATATTTT
TRBD1	TRBV19	-	TRBJ1-3	CASRDPGRGLGNTIYF	TGTGCCAGTAGGGACCCGGGCAGGGGGCTCGGAAACACCATATATTTT
TRBD1	TRBV24-1	-	TRBJ1-4	CATSDTQGANEKLFF	TGTGCCACCAGTGATACGCAGGGGGCTAACGAAAAACTGTTTTTT
TRBD1	TRBV19	-	TRBJ1-5	CASIDRVYSNQPQHF	TGTGCCAGTATTGACAGGGTTTATAGCAATCAGCCCCAGCATTTT
-	TRBV6-2/TRBV6-3	once	TRBJ1-2	CASSYSNYGYTF	TGTGCCAGCAGTTACTCGAATTATGGCTACACCTTC